A selection of T cell receptor beta chains follows, all from one sample in a study of brain T cells in children with intractable seizures. Here immunoSEQ multiplex PCR was the method, and the copy in TCRdb shows in-frame clones only, minus some. This sample has tens of thousands of clones, with 90% to 95% found just once. Sequences were derived from peripheral blood, sampled at surgery. The receptors originated from a boy younger than 18 with focal cortical dysplasia and intractable seizures. The CDR3 runs from the conserved cysteine through the conserved F or W. Each record gives: CDR3 length, clone size, D gene, V gene, J gene, CDR3 protein, CDR3 DNA. A D gene is named only where the DNA matches it firmly. The listing skips clone size in some rows; elsewhere it reads once, few, many or a size class.

>13|-|TRBD1|TRBV11-2|TRBJ2-1
CASSSDRGDEQFF
TGTGCCAGCAGCTCCGACAGGGGCGATGAGCAGTTCTTC
>15|-|TRBD1|TRBV11-2|TRBJ2-1
CASSVSRDRVGARFF
TGTGCCAGCAGCGTGTCCCGGGACAGGGTTGGGGCGCGGTTCTTC
>11|-|-|TRBV5-4|TRBJ2-1
CASSWESHMFF
TGTGCCAGCAGCTGGGAAAGCCACATGTTCTTC
>15|-|TRBD2|TRBV9|TRBJ2-1
CASSPSGRASDEQFF
TGTGCCAGCAGCCCCAGCGGGAGGGCCTCCGATGAGCAGTTCTTC
>13|-|-|TRBV12-3/TRBV12-4|TRBJ2-1
CASSSDPYNEQFF
TGTGCCAGCAGTTCAGACCCCTACAATGAGCAGTTCTTC
>14|-|TRBD1|TRBV24-1|TRBJ2-3
CATSETGTGATQYF
TGTGCCACCAGTGAAACCGGGACAGGGGCTACGCAGTATTTT
>15|-|-|TRBV6-6|TRBJ1-2
CASSYSAEANYGYTF
TGTGCCAGCAGTTACAGCGCAGAAGCTAACTATGGCTACACCTTC
>15|-|TRBD2|TRBV28|TRBJ2-5
CASSPQRGGGETQYF
TGTGCCAGCAGTCCCCAGCGGGGGGGCGGAGAGACCCAGTACTTC
>15|-|-|TRBV6-5|TRBJ1-6
CASSLGGDPNSPLHF
TGTGCCAGCAGCCTCGGCGGTGACCCTAATTCACCCCTCCACTTT
>13|-|-|TRBV10-2|TRBJ1-2
CASRKEGLYGYTF
TGCGCCAGCAGGAAAGAGGGCCTCTATGGCTACACCTTC
>14|-|-|TRBV20-1|TRBJ1-2
CSASVYGGDYGYTF
TGCAGTGCTAGTGTCTATGGGGGAGACTATGGCTACACCTTC
>13|-|TRBD1|TRBV7-8|TRBJ1-2
CASSALTGNGYTF
TGTGCCAGCAGCGCCCTGACAGGGAACGGCTACACCTTC
>15|once|-|TRBV10-3|TRBJ2-3
CAISQWTASTDTQYF
TGTGCCATCAGTCAATGGACAGCTAGCACAGATACGCAGTATTTT
>13|-|-|TRBV2|TRBJ2-5
CASSEQGLETQYF
TGTGCCAGCAGTGAACAGGGGTTAGAGACCCAGTACTTC
>15|once|-|TRBV5-1|TRBJ1-2
CASSLGRATNYGYTF
TGCGCCAGCAGCTTGGGTCGAGCTACTAACTATGGCTACACCTTC
>15|-|TRBD1|TRBV4-1|TRBJ2-2
CASSYNRGGTGELFF
TGCGCCAGCAGCTATAACAGGGGTGGAACCGGGGAGCTGTTTTTT
>14|-|TRBD2|TRBV7-9|TRBJ2-1
CASSWTSGDYEQFF
TGTGCCAGCAGTTGGACTAGCGGGGACTATGAGCAGTTCTTC
>15|-|TRBD1|TRBV19|TRBJ2-2
CASSEQGRYTGELFF
TGTGCCAGTAGTGAACAGGGGCGGTACACCGGGGAGCTGTTTTTT
>15|-|TRBD1|TRBV6-5|TRBJ2-2
CASRMTGGSTGELFF
TGTGCCAGCAGGATGACAGGGGGCAGCACCGGGGAGCTGTTTTTT
>13|-|-|TRBV6-2/TRBV6-3|TRBJ1-2
CASSQRQNYGYTF
TGTGCCAGCAGTCAGCGACAGAACTATGGCTACACCTTC
>16|-|-|TRBV30|TRBJ2-3
CAWTHPHRVSTDTQYF
TGTGCCTGGACTCACCCCCACAGGGTTAGCACAGATACGCAGTATTTT
>16|-|-|TRBV27|TRBJ1-1
CASSREVKGRNTEAFF
TGTGCCAGCAGTCGTGAGGTAAAAGGGAGGAACACTGAAGCTTTCTTT
>14|-|-|TRBV4-1|TRBJ2-7
CASSLDTFSYEQYF
TGCGCCAGCAGCCTGGACACTTTCTCCTACGAGCAGTACTTC
>13|few|TRBD2|TRBV6-4|TRBJ2-1
CASSGGSYNEQFF
TGTGCCAGCAGTGGCGGGAGCTACAATGAGCAGTTCTTC
>17|-|TRBD2|TRBV18|TRBJ2-3
CASSLGTSGRRVDTQYF
TGTGCCAGCTCTCTCGGGACTAGCGGGAGACGTGTAGATACGCAGTATTTT
>13|-|-|TRBV24-1|TRBJ2-1
CATSAVRTNEQFF
TGTGCCACCAGTGCCGTTCGGACAAATGAGCAGTTCTTC
>14|-|-|TRBV19|TRBJ1-1
CASRFQGGDTEAFF
TGTGCCAGTAGGTTTCAAGGGGGGGACACTGAAGCTTTCTTT
>13|-|-|TRBV27|TRBJ2-7
CASSPRQGGEQYF
TGTGCCAGCAGCCCACGACAGGGAGGGGAGCAGTACTTC
>14|-|TRBD1|TRBV7-9|TRBJ1-5
CASSLVTGDQPQHF
TGTGCCAGCAGCTTAGTGACAGGGGATCAGCCCCAGCATTTT
>19|-|TRBD2|TRBV18|TRBJ2-3
CASSPPGTSGGIYTDTQYF
TGTGCCAGCTCACCACCCGGGACTAGCGGGGGGATCTACACAGATACGCAGTATTTT
>16|-|-|TRBV7-9|TRBJ2-2
CASSPRAGQNTGELFF
TGTGCCAGCAGCCCAAGGGCCGGACAGAACACCGGGGAGCTGTTTTTT
>16|-|TRBD1|TRBV5-4|TRBJ1-1
CASSLGTVKLNTEAFF
TGTGCCAGCAGCCTAGGGACAGTAAAATTGAACACTGAAGCTTTCTTT
>13|-|TRBD1|TRBV12-3/TRBV12-4|TRBJ1-1
CAVHRGQNTEAFF
TGTGCCGTCCACAGGGGCCAGAACACTGAAGCTTTCTTT
>15|-|-|TRBV7-3|TRBJ1-1
CASSLYGGSNTEAFF
TGTGCCAGCAGCTTATACGGGGGATCGAACACTGAAGCTTTCTTT
>15|-|-|TRBV2|TRBJ2-7
CASSEGGALANEQYF
TGTGCCAGCAGTGAAGGGGGAGCACTCGCGAACGAGCAGTACTTC
>16|-|-|TRBV27|TRBJ1-6
CASSSIQGSMSSPLHF
TGTGCCAGCAGTTCCATACAGGGTTCCATGAGCTCACCCCTCCACTTT
>15|-|-|TRBV27|TRBJ2-1
CASTSGESTYNEQFF
TGTGCCAGCACATCAGGAGAAAGTACCTACAATGAGCAGTTCTTC